Below, 24 T cell receptor beta chains from the same sample are listed, as sequenced in a study of T cell repertoires in cytomegalovirus infection. Using its own MiXCR run on the reads, TCRdb lists one record per CDR3 protein. The table shows about 300,000 distinct CDR3 sequences, with around 10% occurring only once. The sequenced sample was PBMCs. The receptor source for this set is a human donor in good health (CMV status not recorded). Some clones in this sample may be carry-over from other donors' samples.

This clonotype was found many times. The J gene is TRBJ2-5, the V gene TRBV7-2; TRBD2 aligns across 8 bases. The CDR3 consists of 13 residues. The V gene's germline CDR1 is SGHTA and CDR2 FQGNSA. With V trimmed by 7 bases and J by 5 bases, 6 bases remained unmatched. CDR3 DNA: TGTGCCAGCATGCGGGGGGCCGGGGAGACCCAGTACTTC. It translates to CASMRGAGETQYF.

The CDR3 DNA sequence: TGCAGCGCCGCCGGACAGGGTAGTAATTCACCCCTCCACTTT. This codes for CSAAGQGSNSPLHF. This chain joins TRBV29-1 and TRBJ1-6; TRBD1 matches 8 bases. There are 14 residues in the CDR3. The V and J ends lost 7 bases and 6 bases, in that order; junction bases with no gene match: 8. From germline, CDR1 is SQVTM and CDR2 ANQGSEA.

At least ten counts were recorded for this clonotype. The chain is built from TRBV19 and TRBJ2-1; TRBD2 matches 10 bases. V lost 7 bases, J lost 8 bases, and 11 bases stayed unmatched. CDR1 and CDR2 from the germline V gene are LNHDA and SQIVND (reference sequence). This CDR3 is built from 15 residues. The CDR3 here is CASTVIAGGPDEQFF. In DNA form, the CDR3 reads TGTGCCAGTACCGTCATAGCGGGGGGCCCCGATGAGCAGTTCTTC.

This clonotype was counted a few times. The chain joins TRBV29-1 to TRBJ1-1; the D gene is possibly TRBD1 (6 bases). Germline CDR1 SQVTM, CDR2 ANQGSEA. V lost 4 bases to trimming and J lost 1 base, with 10 bases between them. The CDR3 length is 13 residues. The CDR3 DNA is TGCAGCGTTGTGGGGGGCGGGAACACTGAAGCTTTCTTT. It encodes CSVVGGGNTEAFF.

This clonotype was picked up many times. This chain joins TRBV7-2 and TRBJ2-7, with D tentatively TRBD1 (6 bases). The germline CDR1 and CDR2 sequences are SGHTA and FQGNSA. The V gene lost 4 bases and the J gene lost 0 bases, with 13 bases spanning the gap. CDR3 length equals 15 residues. CDR3 DNA sequence: TGTGCCAGCAGCTCCCGGGCAGGGGTCTCCTACGAGCAGTACTTC. Protein: CASSSRAGVSYEQYF.

The sample holds a few counts of this clonotype. The V and J genes are TRBV5-1 and TRBJ1-2, with TRBD1 as a possible D gene (5 bases). The V and J ends lost 3 bases and 4 bases respectively, with 13 bases between them. This CDR3 comprises 14 residues. From germline, CDR1 is SGHRS and CDR2 YFSETQ. CDR3 region: CASSSGDRVYGYTF. The CDR3 DNA is TGCGCCAGCAGCTCGGGGGACCGGGTCTATGGCTACACCTTC.

This clonotype came up many times. The chain uses TRBV6-6 and TRBJ1-5, with D tentatively TRBD1 (5 bases). Germline V gene lookup returns CDR1 MNHNY and CDR2 SVGAGI (reference sequence). Trimming removed 4 bases from V and 2 bases from J, with 9 bases in between. CDR3 length: 14 residues. CDR3: CASSLEQGNQPQHF. The CDR3 nucleotides are TGTGCCAGCAGTTTGGAACAGGGCAATCAGCCCCAGCATTTT.

This clonotype was seen repeatedly, ten times or more. The chain couples TRBV5-5 to TRBJ1-6; D gene ambiguous. CDR1 is SGHKS, CDR2 YYEKEE, per germline (reference sequence). V was pared by 4 bases and J by 6 bases, with 14 bases between. CDR3 length equals 15 residues. The CDR3 DNA follows: TGTGCCAGCAGCCCCCCGTGGGCCACTAATTCACCCCTCCACTTT. It translates to CASSPPWATNSPLHF.

This clonotype has at least ten counts. The chain couples TRBV7-3 to TRBJ2-1, with D perhaps matching TRBD2 (7 bases). This CDR3 has 16 residues. Between the trimmed V and J ends, which lost 4 bases and 6 bases, there was a span of 19 bases. Per germline, CDR1 SGHTA and CDR2 FQGTGA. The DNA for the CDR3 is TGTGCCAGCAGCTCCGAAGGGGGGGCCCTCCTCAATGAGCAGTTCTTC. Its translation: CASSSEGGALLNEQFF. The full variable domain, with the rest looked up from reference TRBV7-3 and TRBJ2-1, is GAGVSQTPSNKVTEKGKYVELRCDPISGHTALYWYRQSLGQGPEFLIYFQGTGAADDSGLPNDRFFAVRPEGSVSTLKIQRTERGDSAVYLCASSSEGGALLNEQFFGPGTRLTVL.

This clonotype was seen ten or more times. The rearrangement uses TRBV7-8 and TRBJ1-1; maybe TRBD1 (5 bases). The germline gives CDR1 SGHVS, CDR2 FQNEAQ. V dropped 3 bases and J dropped 7 bases, with 9 bases sitting between them. There are 12 residues in the CDR3. CDR3: CASSFGTDEAFF. In nucleotides, the CDR3 is TGTGCCAGCAGCTTCGGGACCGATGAAGCTTTCTTT.

This chain connects TRBV9 to TRBJ2-2; 7 nucleotides align to TRBD2. V trimming: 3 bases; J trimming: 1 base; junction bases outside the gene matches: 3. Germline-derived CDR1 and CDR2 are SGDLS and YYNGEE. The CDR3 extends over 15 amino acids. CDR3 DNA sequence: TGTGCCAGCAGCGGAAGCGGGGTGAACACCGGGGAGCTGTTTTTT. It specifies CASSGSGVNTGELFF.

At least ten counts were recorded for this clonotype. The CDR3 sequence: CASKDRGRAGNEQFF. The CDR3 bases are TGTGCCAGCAAGGACAGGGGGCGAGCTGGCAATGAGCAGTTCTTC. The V call is TRBV28, the J call TRBJ2-1; TRBD1 matches 11 bases. Germline V gives CDR1 MDHEN, CDR2 SYDVKM. This CDR3 is built from 15 residues. With V trimmed by 7 bases and J by 6 bases, 8 bases remained unmatched.

This clonotype was found many times. The rearrangement uses TRBV7-8 and TRBJ2-2; perhaps D is TRBD1 or TRBD2 (5 bases each). The V gene lost 0 bases and the J gene lost 5 bases, with 13 bases spanning the gap. Germline assignment: CDR1 SGHVS and CDR2 FQNEAQ. The CDR3 contains 16 residues. The CDR3 DNA reads as TGTGCCAGCAGCTTAGCTTTGGGGGTCAGGACCGGGGAGCTGTTTTTT. Encoded protein: CASSLALGVRTGELFF. The complete variable domain, with remaining parts taken from reference TRBV7-8 and TRBJ2-2, reads GAGVSQSPRYKVAKRGQDVALRCDPISGHVSLFWYQQALGQGPEFLTYFQNEAQLDKSGLPSDRFFAERPEGSVSTLKIQRTQQEDSAVYLCASSLALGVRTGELFFGEGSRLTVL.

The V gene is TRBV14, the J gene TRBJ1-1, with D possibly matching TRBD1 (5 bases). V lost 5 bases and J 4 bases, leaving 11 bases between the germline ends. The CDR3 sequence is 13 residues long. The germline V gene encodes CDR1 SGHDN and CDR2 FVKESK. The CDR3 nucleotides are TGTGCCAGCAGCGTCCACCAGGGCACTGAAGCTTTCTTT. As protein: CASSVHQGTEAFF.

This clonotype was seen only a few times. This chain links TRBV20-1 with TRBJ1-2; D is perhaps TRBD1 (6 bases). Germline V gene data show CDR1 as DFQATT and CDR2 as SNEGSKA (reference sequence). Trimming cost V 1 base and J 4 bases, with 13 bases left between them. This CDR3 is 14 amino acids long. Here the CDR3 reads CSARGAGASYGYTF. CDR3 DNA sequence: TGCAGTGCTAGAGGGGCAGGGGCCTCCTATGGCTACACCTTC.

The V call is TRBV28, the J call TRBJ1-2; the D is unclear. Germline assignment: CDR1 MDHEN and CDR2 SYDVKM. V was clipped by 6 bases and J by 4 bases, with 21 bases between them. This CDR3 has 16 residues. The CDR3 spells CASSYRRGWSFYGYTF. The CDR3 DNA reads as TGTGCCAGCAGCTATAGACGGGGTTGGAGCTTCTATGGCTACACCTTC.

This clonotype was detected a few times. In DNA, the CDR3 is TGTGCCAGCAGTGAGGTCGGGGAGCTGTTTTTT. It yields the protein CASSEVGELFF. The rearrangement joins TRBV2 to TRBJ2-2; D is unresolved. The CDR3 is 11 residues long. Germline CDR1 and CDR2: SNHLY and FYNNEI. V was trimmed by 3 bases and J by 7 bases, leaving 3 bases between them.

In its sample, this clonotype was seen a few times. The genes are TRBV14 and TRBJ2-3; the D gene is possibly TRBD2 (5 bases). The CDR3 is 13 amino acids. With 4 bases removed from V and 6 bases from J, the gap between germline ends came to 11 bases. The germline gives CDR1 SGHDN, CDR2 FVKESK. CDR3 amino acids: CASSPSVADTQYF. The CDR3 coding sequence is TGTGCCAGCAGCCCCTCAGTAGCGGATACGCAGTATTTT.

This chain links TRBV12-3 or TRBV12-4 with TRBJ2-1; the match to TRBD2 covers 8 bases. J lost 3 bases, V lost 7 bases, and 11 bases had no gene match. There are 16 residues in the CDR3. As DNA, the CDR3 is TGTGCCAGCATCGACCCCGGGGGGGGCCTCTACAATGAGCAGTTCTTC. Protein sequence: CASIDPGGGLYNEQFF.

This clonotype was picked up many times. This chain uses TRBV7-9 with TRBJ2-1; D remains unclear. V dropped 4 bases and J dropped 2 bases, with 18 bases sitting between them. In germline, CDR1 is SEHNR, CDR2 FQNEAQ (reference sequence). The CDR3 loop spans 17 amino acids. The CDR3 DNA reads as TGTGCCAGCAGCTCCGGATTCGCGGTGGCCACCTACAATGAGCAGTTCTTC. Translated: CASSSGFAVATYNEQFF.

This clonotype was seen ten or more times. The chain couples TRBV20-1 to TRBJ2-7; 10 bases line up with TRBD1. The CDR3 is 13 residues long. CDR1 and CDR2 from the germline V gene are DFQATT and SNEGSKA (reference sequence). V shed 1 base, J shed 4 bases, and the junction held 1 base outside the gene matches. DNA for the CDR3: TGCAGTGCTAGAGGGACAGGGGGATACGAGCAGTACGTC. Its protein is CSARGTGGYEQYV.

This clonotype has only a few counts. The rearrangement links TRBV12-3 or TRBV12-4 to TRBJ1-2, with 8 bases fitting TRBD1. J lost 6 bases, V lost 6 bases, and 6 bases had no gene match. The CDR3 contains 13 residues. CDR3 loop: CASSSDRADGYTF. CDR3 in DNA: TGTGCCAGCAGCTCGGACAGGGCTGATGGCTACACCTTC.

This clonotype has only a few counts. The V call is TRBV5-5, the J call TRBJ2-2; D assignment may be TRBD1 or TRBD2 (5 bases each). The CDR3 totals 16 residues. The V gene's germline CDR1 is SGHKS and CDR2 YYEKEE (reference sequence). V gave up 3 bases and J gave up 6 bases, with 18 bases separating them. This CDR3 reads CASSWGSVGVPGELFF. The CDR3 coding sequence is TGTGCCAGCAGCTGGGGATCGGTGGGGGTTCCCGGGGAGCTGTTTTTT.

Of note for this clonotype: Possible read error: a much larger clone is one base away. In DNA, the CDR3 is TGCAGTGCATCGAGAAGGGAGGGCACAGATGCGCAGTATTTT. It is translated as CSASRREGTDAQYF. This sequence joins TRBV20-1 and TRBJ2-3; 7 bases agree with TRBD2. Germline lookup yields CDR1 DFQATT and CDR2 SNEGSKA (reference sequence). This CDR3 is built from 14 residues.